This T cell receptor beta chain stems from a study of T cell responses to AZD1222 COVID-19 vaccine. Study-level points and caveats: There were repertoire samples only from the period after the peak T cell response.

The CDR3 length is 13 residues. In germline, CDR1 is SGHTA, CDR2 FQGTGA. V gave up 1 base and J gave up 4 bases, with 7 bases separating them. Clones were sequenced by immunoSEQ multiplex PCR, and TCRdb holds only the in-frame ones, with some missing. The data show approximately 130,000 clones, with roughly 87% seen just once and around 5% held by the top ten. On this clone: Its antigen remains unknown.

The specimen comprised peripheral blood, sampled 28 days after the second AZD1222 dose. The chain has TRBV7-3 and TRBJ1-2; D gene uncertain. The TCR comes from an adult who received the AZD1222 COVID-19 vaccine. Written as DNA, the CDR3 is TGTGCCAGCAGCTTAAATCGGGGCTATGGCTACACCTTC. As protein: CASSLNRGYGYTF. Filled out from reference TRBV7-3 and TRBJ1-2, the complete variable domain reads GAGVSQTPSNKVTEKGKYVELRCDPISGHTALYWYRQSLGQGPEFLIYFQGTGAADDSGLPNDRFFAVRPEGSVSTLKIQRTERGDSAVYLCASSLNRGYGYTFGSGTRLTVV.